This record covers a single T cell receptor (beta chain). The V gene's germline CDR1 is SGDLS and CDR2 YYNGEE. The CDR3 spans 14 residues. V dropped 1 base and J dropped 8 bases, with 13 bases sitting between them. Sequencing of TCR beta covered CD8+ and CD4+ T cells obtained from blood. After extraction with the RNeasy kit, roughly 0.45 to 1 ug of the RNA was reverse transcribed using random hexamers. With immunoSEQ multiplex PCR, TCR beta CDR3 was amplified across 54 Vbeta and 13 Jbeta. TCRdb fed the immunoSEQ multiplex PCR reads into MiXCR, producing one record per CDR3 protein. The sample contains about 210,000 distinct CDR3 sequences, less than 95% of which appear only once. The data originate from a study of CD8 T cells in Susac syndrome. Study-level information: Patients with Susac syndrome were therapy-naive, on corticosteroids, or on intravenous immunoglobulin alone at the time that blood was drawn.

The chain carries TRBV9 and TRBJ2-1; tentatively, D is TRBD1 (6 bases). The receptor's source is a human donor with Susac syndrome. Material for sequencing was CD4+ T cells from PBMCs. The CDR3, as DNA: TGTGCCAGCAGCGTACTTCAGGGGTCGGATGAGCAGTTCTTC. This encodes CASSVLQGSDEQFF. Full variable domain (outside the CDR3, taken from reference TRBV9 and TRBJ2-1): DSGVTQTPKHLITATGQRVTLRCSPRSGDLSVYWYQQSLDQGLQFLIQYYNGEERAKGNILERFSAQQFPDLHSELNLSSLELGDSALYFCASSVLQGSDEQFFGPGTRLTVL.